A selection of T cell receptor beta chains follows, all from one sample in a study of shared clonotypes between healthy human individuals. Clones were sequenced by immunoSEQ multiplex PCR, and TCRdb holds only the in-frame ones, with some missing. In the table there are about 700,000 clones, 90% to 95% of which are singletons. Input material: naive CD8+ T cells sorted from blood. The receptors here all came from a man aged 30 to 39 in good health. The CDR3 runs from the conserved cysteine through the conserved F or W. The D gene is left open where the match is weak. Some rows mark clone size as missing; the rest say once, few, many or name a class of expanded clone.

>.|TRBV6-1|once|TRBJ1-5
TGTGCCAGCAGTAGCAATCAGCCCCAGCATTTT
CASSSNQPQHF
>.|TRBV7-3|.|TRBJ2-1
TGTGCCAGCAGCTTAATGGGTACCGGGGCCAATGAGCAGTTCTTC
CASSLMGTGANEQFF
>.|TRBV7-9|.|TRBJ2-1
TGTGCCAGCGTGATGGGGACGCTCTACAATGAGCAGTTCTTC
CASVMGTLYNEQFF
>.|TRBV5-1|.|TRBJ1-1
TGCGCCAGCAGCTTTTTAGACACCTTGAGCACTGAAGCTTTCTTT
CASSFLDTLSTEAFF
>.|TRBV14|.|TRBJ2-3
TGTGCCAGCAGCTATGTGGGTACGCAGTATTTT
CASSYVGTQYF
>TRBD1|TRBV15|.|TRBJ2-2
TGTGCCACCAGCTCCTTTCCCGGGACAGGGACGAACACCGGGGAGCTGTTTTTT
CATSSFPGTGTNTGELFF
>.|TRBV13|.|TRBJ2-1
TGTGCCAGCAGCTTGGATAGGACAGTAAACAATGAGCAGTTCTTC
CASSLDRTVNNEQFF
>TRBD2|TRBV11-2|.|TRBJ2-5
TGTGCCAGCAGCTTAGGATCGTTGACTAGCGGGAGCCGCGAGACCCAGTACTTC
CASSLGSLTSGSRETQYF
>.|TRBV7-9|.|TRBJ1-2
TGTGCCAGCAGCTCCCCCATGGGCGGAGCTAACTATGGCTACACCTTC
CASSSPMGGANYGYTF
>.|TRBV11-2|.|TRBJ1-2
TGTGCCAGCAGCTCTAAGGACGGAGATAACTATGGCTACACCTTC
CASSSKDGDNYGYTF
>.|TRBV5-4|.|TRBJ2-1
TGTGCCAGCAGCTTGGAGGGTAGCGGCTACAATGAGCAGTTCTTC
CASSLEGSGYNEQFF
>TRBD2|TRBV7-2|.|TRBJ2-3
TGTGCCAGCAGCTCGGGACTAGCGGGAGAAAGCACAGATACGCAGTATTTT
CASSSGLAGESTDTQYF
>TRBD1|TRBV7-8|.|TRBJ2-3
TGTGCCAGCAGCTCGACCGGGACAGGGGGCCCCACAGATACGCAGTATTTT
CASSSTGTGGPTDTQYF
>.|TRBV5-1|.|TRBJ2-3
TGCGCCAGCAGCTTAGGTGTGGTCAGGGGACCCACAGATACGCAGTATTTT
CASSLGVVRGPTDTQYF
>.|TRBV29-1|.|TRBJ1-2
TGCAGCGTTGAACATCGAATGCGCAGCAATGGCTACACCTTC
CSVEHRMRSNGYTF
>TRBD1|TRBV5-6|.|TRBJ1-5
TGTGCCAGCAGCTTGTCACACAGGGGGCCTGATCAGCCCCAGCATTTT
CASSLSHRGPDQPQHF
>.|TRBV15|.|TRBJ2-7
TGTGCCACCAGCAGGGACCAGGGCACGTCCTACGAGCAGTACTTC
CATSRDQGTSYEQYF
>TRBD1|TRBV5-4|.|TRBJ2-7
TGTGCCAGCAGCTTGTGGGACAGGGGTCCAGAGGAGCAGTACTTC
CASSLWDRGPEEQYF
>.|TRBV6-5|.|TRBJ2-7
TGTGCCAGCGTGGCCAGCTCCTACGAGCAGTACTTC
CASVASSYEQYF
>TRBD2|TRBV6-1|.|TRBJ2-5
TGTGCCAGCAGTGAAGCGCTTCGTCTAGCGGGAGCAATAAAACAAGAGACCCAGTACTTC
CASSEALRLAGAIKQETQYF
>TRBD1|TRBV7-3|.|TRBJ1-4
TGTGCCAGCAGCTTAACGGGACAGGGACCCGAAAAACTGTTTTTT
CASSLTGQGPEKLFF
>.|TRBV10-3|.|TRBJ2-3
TGTGCCATCGGAGGGGCCGATACGCAGTATTTT
CAIGGADTQYF
>.|TRBV7-7|.|TRBJ2-1
TGTGCCAGCAGCCCCTTTAGCTCCTACAATGAGCAGTTCTTC
CASSPFSSYNEQFF
>.|TRBV29-1|.|TRBJ2-2
TGCAGCGGCCACAGCGACACCGGGGAGCTGTTTTTT
CSGHSDTGELFF
>.|TRBV7-9|.|TRBJ2-7
TGTGCCAGCAGCAAAACAGGGAACTACGAGCAGTACTTC
CASSKTGNYEQYF
>.|TRBV9|once|TRBJ1-4
TGTGCCAGCAGCGTAGGCCAGGGTGCAACTAATGAAAAACTGTTTTTT
CASSVGQGATNEKLFF
>.|TRBV2|.|TRBJ2-1
TGTGCCAGCAGCCTCGGCCTCTACAATGAGCAGTTCTTC
CASSLGLYNEQFF
>.|TRBV7-9|.|TRBJ2-5
TGTGCCAGCAGCCTCCGTGGGGAGACCCAGTACTTC
CASSLRGETQYF
>.|TRBV15|.|TRBJ2-2
TGTGCCACCAGCAGAGAGGGAAGGGGCACCGGGGAGCTGTTTTTT
CATSREGRGTGELFF
>.|TRBV27|.|TRBJ1-1
TGTGCCAGCAGTTTAAATGGGGTCACTGAAGCTTTCTTT
CASSLNGVTEAFF
>.|TRBV7-8|.|TRBJ1-1
TGTGCCAGCAGCTTAAGGGGGGGAGGCGGCACTGAAGCTTTCTTT
CASSLRGGGGTEAFF
>.|TRBV11-3|.|TRBJ1-1
TGTGCCAGCAGCCGCGGGGTGGGCGCTGAAGCTTTCTTT
CASSRGVGAEAFF
>.|TRBV27|.|TRBJ2-7
TGTGCCAGCAGTTTGACGAGCTCCTACGAGCAGTACTTC
CASSLTSSYEQYF
>.|TRBV15|.|TRBJ1-5
TGTGCCACCAGCCCACGGACAGCAATGAATCAGCCCCAGCATTTT
CATSPRTAMNQPQHF
>.|TRBV7-9|.|TRBJ1-1
TGTGCCAGCAGCACCGAACTGGACAAGAACACTGAAGCTTTCTTT
CASSTELDKNTEAFF
>.|TRBV2|once|TRBJ2-1
TGTGCCAGCGTTGACAGACCCATGGGGCAGTTCTTC
CASVDRPMGQFF
>TRBD2|TRBV7-6|.|TRBJ2-7
TGTGCCAGCAGCGTCGGGGAGCGGGAATCGAGCCACGAGCAGTACTTC
CASSVGERESSHEQYF
>.|TRBV9|once|TRBJ2-1
TGTGCCAGCAGCGGAACGGGAGTCTACAATGAGCAGTTCTTC
CASSGTGVYNEQFF
>.|TRBV5-6|once|TRBJ2-1
TGTGCCAGCAGCTCGGACAGCTACAATGAGCAGTTCTTC
CASSSDSYNEQFF
>TRBD1|TRBV5-6|.|TRBJ1-2
TGTGCCAGCAGCGAAGGACAGGGATACTATGGCTACACCTTC
CASSEGQGYYGYTF
>.|TRBV11-2|.|TRBJ2-1
TGTGCCAGCAGCCCCCCCCTAGGCGGAAATGAGCAGTTCTTC
CASSPPLGGNEQFF
>.|TRBV5-4|.|TRBJ2-7
TGTGCCAGCAGCGGGGTGGGCGGCAGCTCCTACGAGCAGTACTTC
CASSGVGGSSYEQYF
>TRBD2|TRBV9|.|TRBJ2-3
TGTGCCAGCAGCCTAGGGGAGGGGGATACGCAGTATTTT
CASSLGEGDTQYF
>.|TRBV19|.|TRBJ2-7
TGTGCCAGTAGTATAGGTTGGGGACAAATCTACGAGCAGTACTTC
CASSIGWGQIYEQYF
>.|TRBV28|.|TRBJ2-7
TGTGCCAGCAGTTTAATTGGGGTAACCTACGAGCAGTACTTC
CASSLIGVTYEQYF
>TRBD2|TRBV7-3|once|TRBJ2-3
TGTGCCAGCAGCCTAGATGTAGCGGGCATCACAGATACGCAGTATTTT
CASSLDVAGITDTQYF
>.|TRBV7-9|.|TRBJ2-7
TGTGCCAGCAGCCGCCCACAGAGCTACGAGCAGTACTTC
CASSRPQSYEQYF
>.|TRBV7-9|.|TRBJ2-4
TGTGCCAGCAGCTTAGTAGGTGGGCTAGATCGAAACATTCAGTACTTC
CASSLVGGLDRNIQYF
>TRBD1|TRBV4-1|.|TRBJ2-4
TGCGCCAGCAGCCAGATTATACAGGGGACCAAAAACATTCAGTACTTC
CASSQIIQGTKNIQYF
>TRBD1|TRBV6-1|once|TRBJ2-7
TGTGCCACCGAGGGACAGCCCAACTACGAGCAGTACTTC
CATEGQPNYEQYF
>.|TRBV10-3|.|TRBJ2-7
TGTGCCATCAGGAATGGTGGAGCCTACGAGCAGTACTTC
CAIRNGGAYEQYF
>.|TRBV27|.|TRBJ2-7
TGTGCCACCCTATATGTGCGGGAAAGCTCCTACGAGCAGTACTTC
CATLYVRESSYEQYF
>.|TRBV28|.|TRBJ2-7
TGTGCCAGCAGTTTGAGAGGGGACGAGCAGTACTTC
CASSLRGDEQYF
>TRBD2|TRBV5-6|.|TRBJ2-7
TGTGCCAGCAGCTTGGTTAGCGGGGGCCTCTACGAGCAGTACTTC
CASSLVSGGLYEQYF
>.|TRBV28|.|TRBJ2-5
TGTGCCAGCAGTCCAGAAGGGGTAGAGACCCAGTACTTC
CASSPEGVETQYF
>.|TRBV6-1|few|TRBJ1-2
TGTGCCAGCGACAGTTACTATGGCTACACCTTC
CASDSYYGYTF
>.|TRBV9|.|TRBJ1-3
TGTGCCAGCAGCGTAGATCAGGGGCCGACCTCTGGAAACACCATATATTTT
CASSVDQGPTSGNTIYF
>TRBD2|TRBV6-5|.|TRBJ2-1
TGTGCCAGCAGTGAACTAGCGGGAGGGCTTGAGCAGTTCTTC
CASSELAGGLEQFF
>.|TRBV28|once|TRBJ1-3
TGTGCCAGCAGCCCTGGGGTGGGTGGAAACACCATATATTTT
CASSPGVGGNTIYF